The present TCR beta chain was sequenced within a study of T cell responses to AZD1222 COVID-19 vaccine (dated by TCRdb to the early 2020s). For the study in its entirety: AZD1222 recipients whose second dose came at about 4 weeks and those whose second dose came at about 12 weeks were combined into one group, since spike-specific TCR depth and breadth did not differ between the two schedules. TCR sequencing covered roughly 230 trial participants: about 210 given two doses of AZD1222 and about 26 given two doses of MenACWY control vaccine. Trial participants were enrolled by age into 18-55, 56-69 and 70-plus year subgroups, with about 150, 28 and 57 TCR-sequenced participants respectively.

This specimen's time point label, interpreted: baseline before first vaccination. Samples from vaccinated people were obtained from the UK trials COV001 and COV002, which included a single-blind randomized controlled phase 2/3 trial of AZD1222 (ChAdOx1 nCoV-19) in healthy adults. For TCRbeta chain sequencing, PBMC samples were collected from trial participants at day 0 and at day 28 after the second dose. The CDR3 has 15 amino acids, counting the end cysteine and phenylalanine. Only the CDR3 region is kept as DNA, spanning 45 bases read in frame from base 1. The germline V gene gives CDR1 as KGHSY and CDR2 as FQNENV. V gives up 3 bases and J gives up 0 bases, and the segment between their germline ends measures 11 bases. As regards this clone: The target of this receptor is not known. The record has no base qualities; no much larger clone is one base away.

The paper as a whole reports these results and caveats: Conclusions about previously exposed vaccinees are limited, since just five or six AZD1222 recipients were seropositive for SARS-CoV-2 at baseline. After two AZD1222 doses, both the breadth and the depth of spike-specific TCRs were significantly higher than at day 0 and than in MenACWY recipients. Reportedly, almost half of the unique spike-specific TCRs recognized epitopes lying outside the regions that are mutated in the B.1.351 and B.1.1.7 variants. In the small 56-69-year group, the increase in depth fell short of significance, most likely because of low power. Vaccine-associated CD4 TCRs spanned the whole spike protein, with dominant responses in regions 160-218 and 743-854. Because no samples from the day 14 peak response were available, repertoires could be characterized only after the peak T cell response. Participants were mostly white British and included more females than males, and it was suggested by the authors that clonal diversity may have been underestimated.

The CDR3 regions of human TCRbeta chains were analyzed by immunosequencing. Regarding the original processing steps: TCRs in the repertoires were matched against a reference library of SARS-CoV-2-specific TCRs that had been generated with the MIRA antigen-specificity platform. Breadth was defined as the fraction of unique TCRs that were SARS-CoV-2-associated, and depth was defined as the fraction of total T cells that were SARS-CoV-2-associated. Using the MIRA data, each spike-specific TCR was mapped to the spike region that the TCR reacts to and placed in a CD4 or CD8 class. Log10-transformed breadth and depth values were compared by one-way ANOVA with Sidak's multiple comparisons tests. This is the immuneACCESS table as TCRdb keeps it, with only in-frame sequences that have V and J called. A part of the clones is gone; compared with another copy, unresolved V genes explain less than half, and the rest is unexplained. The DNA was the basis for D and trimming; V, J and clone size are from that table. A total of some 100,000 clones appear in this sample, more than 70% of them only once. The ten biggest clones cover approximately 1.3% of the sample.

The TCR sequence derives from an adult in good health. The sequencing used peripheral blood, collected on day 0 of AZD1222 vaccination. The chain links TRBV16 with TRBJ1-1, with the D gene not confidently named. The base sequence is TGTGCCAGCAGCCATCTCGGACGGTTGAACACTGAAGCTTTCTTT. The translation is CASSHLGRLNTEAFF. Reference TRBV16 and TRBJ1-1 genes cover what lies past the CDR3, so the full variable domain is GEEVAQTPKHLVRGEGQKAKLYCAPIKGHSYVFWYQQVLKNEFKFLISFQNENVFDETGMPKERFSAKCLPNSPCSLEIQATKLEDSAVYFCASSHLGRLNTEAFFGQGTRLTVV.